This T cell receptor beta chain was profiled in a study of beta chain features in type 1 diabetes. Background on the study: The samples had 100 million to 140 million sorted cells examined in all.

Reverse transcribing all isolated RNA meant expressed TCRB transcripts were sequenced. It was found that naive, central memory and regulatory T cell samples averaged about 3.4 million reads. Method: immunoSEQ multiplex PCR; TCRdb's copy keeps in-frame clones and lacks some. The data contain about 220,000 clones, approximately 11% of them seen just once; the ten biggest clones take up 1% to 1.5%. Study-level findings and limits: Whether TCRB rearrangement is influenced by HLA type went unresolved here.

CDR3 length: 15 amino acids. J lost 4 bases, V lost 1 base, and 2 bases had no gene match. The germline gives CDR1 SGHTA, CDR2 FQGTGA. Turning to this clone: Antigen specificity is unknown.

The TCR originated in a man younger than 35 in good health. The chain recombines TRBV7-3 with TRBJ2-3, with 10 bases fitting TRBD1. The sample comprised central memory CD4+ T cells from blood. The chain's CDR3 is CASSLIGTGADTQYF. CDR3 nucleotides: TGTGCCAGCAGCTTAATAGGGACAGGGGCAGATACGCAGTATTTT. The full variable domain, rest sourced from reference TRBV7-3 and TRBJ2-3, is GAGVSQTPSNKVTEKGKYVELRCDPISGHTALYWYRQSLGQGPEFLIYFQGTGAADDSGLPNDRFFAVRPEGSVSTLKIQRTERGDSAVYLCASSLIGTGADTQYFGPGTRLTVL.